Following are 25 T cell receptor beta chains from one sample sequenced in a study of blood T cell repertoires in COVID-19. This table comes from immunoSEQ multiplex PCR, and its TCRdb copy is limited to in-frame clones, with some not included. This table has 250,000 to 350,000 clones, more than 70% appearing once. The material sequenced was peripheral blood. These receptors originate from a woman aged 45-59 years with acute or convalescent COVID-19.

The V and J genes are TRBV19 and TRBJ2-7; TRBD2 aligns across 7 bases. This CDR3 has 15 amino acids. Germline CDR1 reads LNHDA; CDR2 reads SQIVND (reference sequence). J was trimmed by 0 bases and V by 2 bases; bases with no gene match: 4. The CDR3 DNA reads TGTGCCAGTAGTATATCGGGAGGAGTCTCCTACGAGCAGTACTTC. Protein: CASSISGGVSYEQYF.

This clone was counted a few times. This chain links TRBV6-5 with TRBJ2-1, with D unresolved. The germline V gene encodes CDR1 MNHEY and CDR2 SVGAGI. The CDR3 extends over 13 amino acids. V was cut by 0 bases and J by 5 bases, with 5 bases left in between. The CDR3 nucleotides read TGTGCCAGCAGTTACTCCCGGGACAATGAGCAGTTCTTC. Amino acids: CASSYSRDNEQFF.

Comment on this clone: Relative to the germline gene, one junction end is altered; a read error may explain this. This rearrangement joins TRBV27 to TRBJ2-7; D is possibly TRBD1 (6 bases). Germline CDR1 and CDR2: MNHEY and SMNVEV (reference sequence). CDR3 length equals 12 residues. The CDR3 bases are TGTGCCAGCAGTTTATCGCGAGGGACACCTTCCTTC. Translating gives CASSLSRGTPSF.

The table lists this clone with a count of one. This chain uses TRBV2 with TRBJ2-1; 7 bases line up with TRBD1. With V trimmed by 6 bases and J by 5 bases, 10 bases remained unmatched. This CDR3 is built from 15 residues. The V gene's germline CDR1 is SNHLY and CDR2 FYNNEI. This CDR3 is CASRVKGAINNEQFF. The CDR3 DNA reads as TGTGCCAGCAGAGTTAAGGGGGCTATTAACAATGAGCAGTTCTTC.

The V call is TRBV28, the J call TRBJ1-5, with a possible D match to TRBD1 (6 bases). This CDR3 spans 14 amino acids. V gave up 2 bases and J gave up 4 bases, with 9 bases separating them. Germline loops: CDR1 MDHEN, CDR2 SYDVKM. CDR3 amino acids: CASSLGGRNQPQHF. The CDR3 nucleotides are TGTGCCAGCAGTTTAGGGGGCCGGAATCAGCCCCAGCATTTT. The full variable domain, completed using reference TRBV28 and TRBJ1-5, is DVKVTQSSRYLVKRTGEKVFLECVQDMDHENMFWYRQDPGLGLRLIYFSYDVKMKEKGDIPEGYSVSREKKERFSLILESASTNQTSMYLCASSLGGRNQPQHFGDGTRLSIL.

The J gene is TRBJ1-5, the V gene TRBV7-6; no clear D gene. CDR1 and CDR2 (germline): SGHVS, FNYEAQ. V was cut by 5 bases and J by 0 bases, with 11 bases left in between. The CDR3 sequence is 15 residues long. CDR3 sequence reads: CASSPGRGSNQPQHF. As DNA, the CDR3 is TGTGCCAGCAGCCCCGGACGGGGTAGCAATCAGCCCCAGCATTTT. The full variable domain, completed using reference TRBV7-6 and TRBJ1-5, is GAGVSQSPRYKVTKRGQDVALRCDPISGHVSLYWYRQALGQGPEFLTYFNYEAQQDKSGLPNDRFSAERPEGSISTLTIQRTEQRDSAMYRCASSPGRGSNQPQHFGDGTRLSIL.

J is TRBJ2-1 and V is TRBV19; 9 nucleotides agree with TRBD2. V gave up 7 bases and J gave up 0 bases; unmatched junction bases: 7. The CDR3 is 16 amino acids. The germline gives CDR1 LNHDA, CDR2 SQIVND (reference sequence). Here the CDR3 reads CASTPRAGGSYNEQFF. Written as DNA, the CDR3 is TGTGCCAGTACCCCGAGAGCGGGAGGCTCCTACAATGAGCAGTTCTTC.

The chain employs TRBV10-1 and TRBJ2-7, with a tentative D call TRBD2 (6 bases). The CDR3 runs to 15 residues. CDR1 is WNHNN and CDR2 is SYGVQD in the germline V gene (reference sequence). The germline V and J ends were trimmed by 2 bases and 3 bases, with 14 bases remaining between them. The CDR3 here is CASSEGTGPGYEQYF. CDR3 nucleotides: TGCGCCAGCAGTGAGGGGACTGGCCCGGGCTACGAGCAGTACTTC.

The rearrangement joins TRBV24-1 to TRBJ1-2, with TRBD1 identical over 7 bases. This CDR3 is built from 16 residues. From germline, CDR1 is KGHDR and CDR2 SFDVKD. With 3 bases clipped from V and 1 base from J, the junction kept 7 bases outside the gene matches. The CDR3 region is CATSDPTGTDNYGYTF. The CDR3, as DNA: TGTGCCACCAGTGATCCCACGGGGACAGATAACTATGGCTACACCTTC.

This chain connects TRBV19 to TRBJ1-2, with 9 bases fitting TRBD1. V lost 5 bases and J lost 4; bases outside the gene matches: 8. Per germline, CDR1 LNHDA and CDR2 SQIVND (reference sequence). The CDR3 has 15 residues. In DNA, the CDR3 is TGTGCCAGTAGTCCAAGGACAGGGGACGTCTATGGCTACACCTTC. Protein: CASSPRTGDVYGYTF.

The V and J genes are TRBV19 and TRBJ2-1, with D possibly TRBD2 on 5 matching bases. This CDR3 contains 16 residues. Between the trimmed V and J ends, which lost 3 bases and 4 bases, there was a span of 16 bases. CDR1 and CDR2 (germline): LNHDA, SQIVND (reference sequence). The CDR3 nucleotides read TGTGCCAGTAGTATGAGGACTTCTACCTTATACAATGAGCAGTTCTTC. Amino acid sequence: CASSMRTSTLYNEQFF.

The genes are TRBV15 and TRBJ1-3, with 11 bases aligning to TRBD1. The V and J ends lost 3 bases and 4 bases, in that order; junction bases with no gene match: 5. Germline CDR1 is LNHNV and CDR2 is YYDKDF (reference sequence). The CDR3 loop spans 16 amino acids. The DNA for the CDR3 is TGTGCCACCAGCAGCGGACAGGGGGCAAACGGAAACACCATATATTTT. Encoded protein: CATSSGQGANGNTIYF.

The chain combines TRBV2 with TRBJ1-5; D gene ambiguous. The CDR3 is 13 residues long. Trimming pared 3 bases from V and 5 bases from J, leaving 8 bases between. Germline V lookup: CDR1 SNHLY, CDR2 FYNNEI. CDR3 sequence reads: CASSDSSDQPQHF. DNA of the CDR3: TGTGCCAGCAGTGACAGTTCTGATCAGCCCCAGCATTTT.

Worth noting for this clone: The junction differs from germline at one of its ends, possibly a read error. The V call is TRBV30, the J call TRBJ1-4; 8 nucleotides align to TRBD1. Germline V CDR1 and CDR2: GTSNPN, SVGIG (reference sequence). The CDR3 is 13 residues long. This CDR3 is CAWSPDRVGVTDF. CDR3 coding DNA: TGTGCCTGGAGTCCGGACAGGGTTGGGGTGACTGATTTT.

This chain's CDR3 is CAWSRQLPHEKLFF. Written as DNA, the CDR3 is TGTGCCTGGTCCCGACAACTTCCCCATGAAAAACTGTTTTTT. The chain employs TRBV30 and TRBJ1-4; D is unresolved. CDR1 and CDR2 (germline): GTSNPN, SVGIG (reference sequence). The CDR3 consists of 14 residues. V lost 5 bases and J lost 6, with 16 bases in between. Full variable domain (rest looked up from reference TRBV30 and TRBJ1-4): SQTIHQWPATLVQPVGSPLSLECTVEGTSNPNLYWYRQAAGRGLQLLFYSVGIGQISSEVPQNLSASRPQDRQFILSSKKLLLSDSGFYLCAWSRQLPHEKLFFGSGTQLSVL.

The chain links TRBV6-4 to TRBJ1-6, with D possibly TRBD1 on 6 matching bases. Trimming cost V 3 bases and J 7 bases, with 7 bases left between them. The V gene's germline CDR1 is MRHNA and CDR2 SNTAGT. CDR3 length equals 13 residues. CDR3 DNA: TGTGCCAGCAGTGAGACAGGAAATTCACCCCTCCACTTT. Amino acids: CASSETGNSPLHF.

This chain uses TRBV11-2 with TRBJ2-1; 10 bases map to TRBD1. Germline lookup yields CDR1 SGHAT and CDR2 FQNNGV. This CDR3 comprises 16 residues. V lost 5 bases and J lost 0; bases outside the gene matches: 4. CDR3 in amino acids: CASSRRQGASYNEQFF. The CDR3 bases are TGTGCCAGCAGCAGAAGACAGGGGGCCTCCTACAATGAGCAGTTCTTC.

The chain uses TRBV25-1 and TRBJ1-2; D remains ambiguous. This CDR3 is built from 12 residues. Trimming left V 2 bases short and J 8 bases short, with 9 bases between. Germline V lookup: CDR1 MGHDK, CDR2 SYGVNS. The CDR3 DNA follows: TGTGCCAGCAGTGAAAACGGTCGGGGCTACACCTTC. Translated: CASSENGRGYTF.

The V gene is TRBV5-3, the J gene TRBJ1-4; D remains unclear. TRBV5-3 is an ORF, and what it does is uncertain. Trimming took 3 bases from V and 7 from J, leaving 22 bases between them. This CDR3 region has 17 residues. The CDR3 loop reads CARSSGKALAEVEKLFF. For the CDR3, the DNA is TGTGCCAGAAGCTCCGGGAAAGCCCTTGCGGAGGTTGAAAAACTGTTTTTT.

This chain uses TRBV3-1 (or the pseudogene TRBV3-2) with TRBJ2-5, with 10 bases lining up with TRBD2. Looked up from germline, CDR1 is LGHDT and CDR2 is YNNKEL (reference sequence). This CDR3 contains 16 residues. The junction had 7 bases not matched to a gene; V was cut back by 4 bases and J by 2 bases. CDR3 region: CASSPHKREGQETQYF. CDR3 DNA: TGTGCCAGCAGCCCGCATAAGCGGGAGGGTCAAGAGACCCAGTACTTC.

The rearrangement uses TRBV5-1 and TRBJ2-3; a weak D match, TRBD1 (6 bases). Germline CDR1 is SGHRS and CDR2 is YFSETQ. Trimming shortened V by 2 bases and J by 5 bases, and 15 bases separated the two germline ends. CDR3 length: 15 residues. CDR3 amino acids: CASSLTGTPEDTQYF. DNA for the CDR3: TGCGCCAGCAGCTTAACCGGGACACCCGAAGATACGCAGTATTTT. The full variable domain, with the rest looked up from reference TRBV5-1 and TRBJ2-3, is KAGVTQTPRYLIKTRGQQVTLSCSPISGHRSVSWYQQTPGQGLQFLFEYFSETQRNKGNFPGRFSGRQFSNSRSEMNVSTLELGDSALYLCASSLTGTPEDTQYFGPGTRLTVL.

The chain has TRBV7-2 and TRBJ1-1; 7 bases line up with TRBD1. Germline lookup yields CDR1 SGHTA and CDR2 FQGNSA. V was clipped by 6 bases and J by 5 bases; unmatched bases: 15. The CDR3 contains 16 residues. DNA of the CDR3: TGTGCCAGCAGTTCAAAGGACAGGACCTTTTTAACTGAAGCTTTCTTT. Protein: CASSSKDRTFLTEAFF.

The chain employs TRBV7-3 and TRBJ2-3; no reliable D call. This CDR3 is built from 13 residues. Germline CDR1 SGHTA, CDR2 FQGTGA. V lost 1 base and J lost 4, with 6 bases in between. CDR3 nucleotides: TGTGCCAGCAGCTTAAGGCCTTCAGATACGCAGTATTTT. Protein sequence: CASSLRPSDTQYF.

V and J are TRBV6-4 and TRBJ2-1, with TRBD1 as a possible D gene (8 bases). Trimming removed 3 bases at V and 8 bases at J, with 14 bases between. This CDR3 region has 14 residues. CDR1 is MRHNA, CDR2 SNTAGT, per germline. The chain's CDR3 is CASSETGEGDEQFF. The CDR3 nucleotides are TGTGCCAGCAGTGAGACAGGGGAGGGGGATGAGCAGTTCTTC.

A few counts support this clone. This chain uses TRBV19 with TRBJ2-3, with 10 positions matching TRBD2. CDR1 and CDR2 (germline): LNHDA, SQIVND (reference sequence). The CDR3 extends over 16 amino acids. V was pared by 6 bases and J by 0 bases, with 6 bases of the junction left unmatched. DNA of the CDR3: TGTGCCAGTAGCCGTCTAGCGGGAGCCAGCACAGATACGCAGTATTTT. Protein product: CASSRLAGASTDTQYF.